The clone carrying this T cell receptor (beta chain) has more than one count but fewer than ten. The antigen is undetermined. Trimming shortened V by 1 base and J by 3 bases, and 10 bases separated the two germline ends. Germline loops: CDR1 MGHRA, CDR2 YSYEKL. The CDR3 covers 15 residues. This specimen belongs to a study of regulatory T cells in long-lasting Graves disease. General study points: Favoring TRBV28, TRBJ1-2 and TRBJ2-5 was a feature seen in persistent disease. Peripheral blood, not thyroid tissue, was the sole material studied.

Time point denoted: newly diagnosed GD, antithyroid drugs for less than 3 months. There was RNA extracted from PBMCs, and the TCR library was made from it. HTBI primers from iRepertoire and Arm-PCR of CDR3 regions yielded the TCR beta libraries. TCRdb processed the multiplex PCR reads anew with MiXCR; each CDR3 protein has one entry. The sample includes about 420,000 distinct CDR3 sequences, about 16% of them seen just once. The sample was also reused in another study, on T cells in Graves' hyperthyroidism and ophthalmopathy.

This sequence originates from a woman aged 18 to 35 with Graves disease. The rearrangement uses TRBV4-1 and TRBJ2-1; no firm D call. The material was peripheral blood mononuclear cells (PBMCs), obtained at new diagnosis, from a patient treated with antithyroid drugs. The CDR3 loop is CASSQGGLGYNEQFF. The CDR3 nucleotides are TGCGCCAGCAGCCAAGGAGGTCTAGGCTACAATGAGCAGTTCTTC.